This TCR beta chain is from a study of spatial heterogeneity in lung cancer. General study results and limits: Blood showed ubiquitous tumor TCRs more often at resection than at routine follow-up.

Time point: sample taken at primary tumor resection. Whole RNA obtained from tumor, nontumor lung or frozen PBMC underwent sequencing without sorting. The sample holds many counts of this clonotype. Its antigen remains unidentified. J lost 6 bases, V lost 8 bases, and 3 bases had no gene match. Germline V gives CDR1 MNHEY, CDR2 SVGAGI. The CDR3 has 13 amino acids. Individual TCR cDNA molecules each bore their own unique molecular identifier. MiXCR, run by TCRdb on the 5' RACE reads, gives a single entry per CDR3 protein. Of almost 75,000 distinct CDR3 sequences listed, 13% are singletons. The rearrangement joins TRBV6-5 to TRBJ2-3, with 12 positions matching TRBD2. The sample was PBMCs, taken at surgery. This clonotype was sampled from a male donor with early-stage non-small cell lung cancer. The CDR3 DNA is TGTGCCAGCGGACTAGCGGGATCTGATACGCAGTATTTT. Amino acid sequence: CASGLAGSDTQYF.